Shown below are 23 T cell receptor beta chains from a single sample sequenced in a study of cytomegalovirus exposure and HLA in healthy donors (dated 2017 in TCRdb). The library came from the immunoSEQ multiplex PCR assay. The multiplex PCR relied on a mix of 60 forward primers for TCR Vbeta segments and 13 reverse primers for TCR Jbeta segments. TCRdb took over this immuneACCESS table, retaining in-frame rearrangements with V and J assigned. Such tables are incomplete; in checked studies, under half of the missing clones stem from an unresolved V gene, and the remainder is unexplained. Across this sample there are about 130,000 clones, with 80% seen only once. The top ten clonotypes cover 1% of the sample. Sequencing was done on a sample of PBMCs. The source of these receptors is a man aged 35 to 55 in good health and CMV-seronegative.

The rearrangement uses TRBV28 and TRBJ1-5; no reliable D call. V was shortened by 5 bases and J by 2 bases, with 10 bases between the two germline ends. The CDR3 is made up of 14 amino acids. Germline CDR1 and CDR2: MDHEN and SYDVKM. In DNA, the CDR3 is TGTGCCAGCAGTCCCCTCATAGGCAATCAGCCCCAGCATTTT. Translated, it gives CASSPLIGNQPQHF.

This chain joins TRBV7-7 and TRBJ2-5, with D possibly being TRBD2 (6 bases). The length of the CDR3 is 15 residues. V was shortened by 1 base and J by 4 bases, with 13 bases between the two germline ends. Looked up from germline, CDR1 is SSHAT and CDR2 is FNYEAQ (reference sequence). Here the CDR3 reads CASSLGLAGGETQYF. CDR3 DNA: TGTGCCAGCAGCTTAGGGTTAGCCGGGGGAGAGACCCAGTACTTC. Filled out from reference TRBV7-7 and TRBJ2-5, the complete variable domain reads GAGVSQSPRYKVTKRGQDVTLRCDPISSHATLYWYQQALGQGPEFLTYFNYEAQPDKSGLPSDRFSAERPEGSISTLTIQRTEQRDSAMYRCASSLGLAGGETQYFGPGTRLLVL.

The genes are TRBV28 and TRBJ1-1; the match to TRBD1 covers 7 bases. Germline CDR1 and CDR2: MDHEN and SYDVKM. V lost 5 bases to trimming and J lost 1 base; unmatched junction nucleotides: 7. There are 15 residues in the CDR3. CDR3 residues: CASSPAGTANTEAFF. DNA for the CDR3: TGTGCCAGCAGTCCCGCCGGGACAGCGAACACTGAAGCTTTCTTT. The full variable domain, rest sourced from reference TRBV28 and TRBJ1-1, is DVKVTQSSRYLVKRTGEKVFLECVQDMDHENMFWYRQDPGLGLRLIYFSYDVKMKEKGDIPEGYSVSREKKERFSLILESASTNQTSMYLCASSPAGTANTEAFFGQGTRLTVV.

The gene calls are TRBV28 and TRBJ2-7; 9 nucleotides line up with TRBD2. Germline CDR1 is MDHEN and CDR2 is SYDVKM. The CDR3 extends over 12 amino acids. With V trimmed by 6 bases and J by 6 bases, 3 bases remained unmatched. In nucleotides, the CDR3 is TGTGCCAGCAGCCTACTAGCGGGCGAGCAGTACTTC. It translates to CASSLLAGEQYF.

This chain uses TRBV19 with TRBJ1-1, with TRBD1 as a possible D gene (6 bases). The CDR3 is made up of 14 amino acids. CDR1 LNHDA and CDR2 SQIVND come from the germline V gene (reference sequence). The V end lost 4 bases, the J end lost 5 bases, and 14 bases lay between the germline ends. CDR3 DNA sequence: TGTGCCAGTAGTACCCACAGGGAGGGGACTGAAGCTTTCTTT. Encoded protein: CASSTHREGTEAFF.

Concerning this clone: An end of the junction differs from the germline gene, which may be a read error. The rearrangement joins TRBV19 to TRBJ1-1; a weak D match, TRBD1 (6 bases). The CDR3 length is 14 residues. Germline V gives CDR1 LNHDA, CDR2 SQIVND (reference sequence). The CDR3: CASRIGGGNTEAFF. DNA for the CDR3: TGTGCCAGTAGAATAGGAGGGGGGAACACTGAAGCTTTCTTT.

The CDR3 region is CASSPGTGGGSGEKLFF. The CDR3 DNA reads as TGTGCCAGCAGCCCTGGGACAGGGGGCGGGTCGGGAGAAAAACTGTTTTTT. V gene TRBV7-9 combines with J gene TRBJ1-4; 12 positions match TRBD1. The CDR3 contains 17 residues. CDR1 and CDR2 from the germline V gene are SEHNR and FQNEAQ (reference sequence). V lost 5 bases, J lost 8 bases, and 12 bases stayed unmatched.

The chain employs TRBV10-2 and TRBJ2-2, with D perhaps matching TRBD2 (7 bases). Germline V gene sequence: CDR1 WSHSY, CDR2 SAAADI. Trimming took off 3 bases at V and 1 base at J, with 15 bases between the two ends. The CDR3 covers 17 residues. CDR3 bases: TGCGCCAGCAGTGAAAGGATGGGGGGGCGGAACACCGGGGAGCTGTTTTTT. Translating it yields CASSERMGGRNTGELFF.

The chain uses TRBV27 and TRBJ2-7; possibly TRBD2 for D (5 bases). In germline, CDR1 is MNHEY, CDR2 SMNVEV (reference sequence). Trimming pared 7 bases from V and 4 bases from J, leaving 17 bases between. The CDR3 has 14 residues. CDR3 sequence (DNA): TGTGCCAGCACGTACCGGGAAGGAGCGTACGAGCAGTACTTC. Its protein product is CASTYREGAYEQYF.

The V call is TRBV6-5, the J call TRBJ1-5, with D unresolved. Trimming removed 0 bases from V and 0 bases from J, with 6 bases in between. Germline assignment: CDR1 MNHEY and CDR2 SVGAGI. This CDR3 has 15 residues. The CDR3 sequence: CASSYSPSSNQPQHF. In DNA form, the CDR3 reads TGTGCCAGCAGTTACTCGCCCAGTAGCAATCAGCCCCAGCATTTT.

V and J are TRBV2 and TRBJ2-1; possible D gene TRBD1, 5 bases. The CDR3 consists of 16 residues. The V and J ends lost 3 bases and 5 bases respectively, with 17 bases between them. Germline CDR1 is SNHLY and CDR2 is FYNNEI. Here the CDR3 reads CASSDMGPSRDNEQFF. CDR3 in DNA: TGTGCCAGCAGTGATATGGGCCCGAGCAGGGACAATGAGCAGTTCTTC.

The chain uses TRBV7-2 and TRBJ2-1; 7 bases match TRBD2. CDR1 SGHTA and CDR2 FQGNSA come from the germline V gene. This CDR3 is 16 amino acids long. With 2 bases clipped from V and 7 bases from J, the junction kept 11 bases outside the gene matches. CDR3 sequence (DNA): TGTGCCAGCAGCTTAACCGGGGGGACCCCTAGAAATGAGCAGTTCTTC. Its translation: CASSLTGGTPRNEQFF.

The chain carries TRBV11-3 and TRBJ2-3; the D gene is possibly TRBD2 (5 bases). The CDR3 is 12 amino acids. In germline, CDR1 is SGHNT, CDR2 YENEEA. Trimming cost V 3 bases and J 6 bases, with 7 bases left between them. CDR3 nucleotide sequence: TGTGCCAGCAGCTTTTCGGGGGATACGCAGTATTTT. It specifies CASSFSGDTQYF.

With regard to this clone: The junction departs from germline at one end; a sequencing error may be responsible. The chain links TRBV7-9 to TRBJ1-2; 8 bases are a match to TRBD1. The CDR3 loop spans 13 amino acids. CDR1 is SEHNR and CDR2 is FQNEAQ in the germline V gene (reference sequence). The CDR3 DNA reads TGTGCCAGCAGATTAGGACAGGGTGGCGGCTACACCTTC. It is translated as CASRLGQGGGYTF. The full variable domain, in which reference TRBV7-9 and TRBJ1-2 provide the parts outside the CDR3, is DTGVSQNPRHKITKRGQNVTFRCDPISEHNRLYWYRQTLGQGPEFLTYFQNEAQLEKSRLLSDRFSAERPKGSFSTLEIQRTEQGDSAMYLCASRLGQGGGYTFGSGTRLTVV.

The rearrangement links TRBV29-1 to TRBJ2-7; 7 bases are a match to TRBD2. The V and J ends lost 6 bases and 2 bases, in that order; junction bases with no gene match: 7. Germline V CDR1 and CDR2: SQVTM, ANQGSEA. This CDR3 contains 13 residues. For the CDR3, the DNA is TGCAGCGTCAGCGGGACGGACCCCTACGAGCAGTACTTC. It codes for CSVSGTDPYEQYF.

The CDR3 sequence is CASSTQGRPAAEAFF. Written as DNA, the CDR3 is TGTGCCAGCTCAACTCAGGGTCGTCCGGCGGCTGAAGCTTTCTTT. The chain joins TRBV18 to TRBJ1-1; D may be TRBD1 (5 bases). Trimming removed 5 bases at V and 6 bases at J, with 19 bases between. Looked up from germline, CDR1 is KGHSH and CDR2 is LQKENI. The CDR3 runs 15 residues.

This chain joins TRBV2 and TRBJ1-3, with TRBD1 identical over 7 bases. This CDR3 has 14 amino acids. Germline CDR1 reads SNHLY; CDR2 reads FYNNEI. With 7 bases clipped from V and 1 base from J, the junction kept 4 bases outside the gene matches. The CDR3 spells CASTTQGSGNTIYF. CDR3 nucleotide sequence: TGTGCCAGCACGACACAGGGGTCTGGAAACACCATATATTTT.

This clone was counted once. The rearrangement uses TRBV5-1 and TRBJ1-3; D may be TRBD1 (6 bases). The CDR3 totals 13 residues. Trimming removed 4 bases at V and 4 bases at J, with 9 bases between. Germline V CDR1 and CDR2: SGHRS, YFSETQ. Here the CDR3 reads CASSAGAGNTIYF. In nucleotides, the CDR3 is TGCGCCAGCAGCGCAGGGGCCGGAAACACCATATATTTT.

This chain uses TRBV2 with TRBJ1-1; maybe TRBD1 (6 bases). The CDR3 runs to 13 residues. Per the germline V gene, CDR1 is SNHLY and CDR2 is FYNNEI. V was shortened by 6 bases and J by 4 bases, with 12 bases between the two germline ends. CDR3 bases: TGTGCCAGCAGCCCGGGAGGGGGCACTGAAGCTTTCTTT. Translation gives CASSPGGGTEAFF. Combining the CDR3 with reference TRBV2 and TRBJ1-1 gives the whole variable domain EPEVTQTPSHQVTQMGQEVILRCVPISNHLYFYWYRQILGQKVEFLVSFYNNEISEKSEIFDDQFSVERPDGSNFTLKIRSTKLEDSAMYFCASSPGGGTEAFFGQGTRLTVV.

The chain uses TRBV29-1 and TRBJ2-5; the D is unclear. The CDR3 runs 12 residues. The V end lost 4 bases, the J end lost 5 bases, and 11 bases lay between the germline ends. In germline, CDR1 is SQVTM, CDR2 ANQGSEA. CDR3 DNA sequence: TGCAGCGTTGCCGAGGCTCTTGAGACCCAGTACTTC. Encoded protein: CSVAEALETQYF.

The V call is TRBV6-5, the J call TRBJ1-2, with D tentatively TRBD1 (5 bases). Germline V lookup: CDR1 MNHEY, CDR2 SVGAGI. With 0 bases removed from V and 8 bases from J, the gap between germline ends came to 13 bases. The CDR3 totals 14 residues. The CDR3 region is CASSYSVGVPGYTF. CDR3 coding DNA: TGTGCCAGCAGTTACTCGGTAGGGGTCCCGGGCTACACCTTC.

As regards this clone: The junction differs from germline at one of its ends, possibly a read error. This chain uses TRBV30 with TRBJ1-4; 8 nucleotides agree with TRBD1. CDR1 and CDR2 from the germline V gene are GTSNPN and SVGIG (reference sequence). There are 14 residues in the CDR3. In DNA form, the CDR3 reads TGTGCCTGGAGTGTAGGGACAGGCGGATCCCCAAGTTTTTTC. Its translation: CAWSVGTGGSPSFF.

This rearrangement joins TRBV6-5 to TRBJ2-2, with TRBD1 matching 8 bases. V shed 11 bases, J shed 6 bases, and the junction held 8 bases outside the gene matches. Germline V gives CDR1 MNHEY, CDR2 SVGAGI. The CDR3 is 13 residues long. CDR3 region: CAAGRGPPGELFF. In DNA, the CDR3 is TGTGCCGCCGGCAGGGGGCCCCCCGGGGAGCTGTTTTTT.